Described below is a single TCR beta chain sequence and its context. Its target is unknown. Around 10 ml fresh peripheral blood yielded the PBMCs. This specimen comes from a study of T cells in Graves' hyperthyroidism and ophthalmopathy. Study-level results: Expanded thyroid clonotypes (above 0.001) were mostly also found in blood. Onset of ophthalmopathy came a median around 6.5 months after the model predicted it. A model of 13 V-J features distinguished ophthalmopathy from stable hyperthyroidism.

Amplified TCR beta CDR3 regions came from RNA transcripts. The HTBI primer set drove a first-round RT-PCR of the TCR CDR3. TCRdb reanalysed the multiplex PCR reads using MiXCR and keeps one entry per CDR3 protein. The sample records around 270,000 distinct CDR3 sequences, roughly a fifth being singletons. Sequenced material: blood. This receptor was obtained from a man in his fifties or sixties with Graves' ophthalmopathy.

The CDR3 here is CAISGVGYNEQFF. The CDR3, as DNA: TGTGCCATCAGTGGGGTGGGATACAATGAGCAGTTCTTC. The gene calls are TRBV10-3 and TRBJ2-1; D uncertain. The CDR3 loop spans 13 amino acids. The germline gives CDR1 ENHRY, CDR2 SYGVKD. Trimming cost V 4 bases and J 4 bases, with 8 bases left between them.